The sequence of this T cell receptor beta chain was determined in a study of T cells in Graves' hyperthyroidism and ophthalmopathy. V was pared by 4 bases and J by 6 bases, with 9 bases between. Germline assignment: CDR1 MDHEN and CDR2 SYDVKM. The CDR3 is 12 amino acids. Fresh peripheral blood, about 9.3 ml, yielded the PBMCs. This clonotype was seen at least ten times. The TCR beta CDR3 regions underwent amplification using RNA transcripts as the source. Primed by the HTBI set, a first-round RT-PCR was run on the TCR CDR3. Each CDR3 protein gets one entry after TCRdb re-called the multiplex PCR reads with MiXCR. The table has about 350,000 distinct CDR3 sequences, over 12% seen once.

The receptor comes from a woman aged 55-69 years with Graves' ophthalmopathy. The rearrangement joins TRBV28 to TRBJ1-1; D is unresolved. The sequenced sample was blood. The CDR3 region is CASSWRRSEAFF. CDR3 nucleotides: TGTGCCAGCAGTTGGCGGAGGTCTGAAGCTTTCTTT.